This T cell receptor beta chain was identified in a study of Ad26.COV2.S vaccination and SARS-CoV-2 variants. Findings and limits, study-wide: Spike-specific responses of CD8+ and CD4+ T cells were reported to display substantial breadth after vaccination.

Comment on this clone: The antigen remains undetermined.

Treatment denoted: approximately 18 received Ad26.COV2.S at low or high dose, single or two shots; a few received placebo; per-sample allocation not given. Sampling took place 63 days after the first vaccine or placebo injection. V lost 8 bases and J 4 bases, leaving 11 bases between the germline ends. CDR3 length: 12 amino acids. The method was immunoSEQ multiplex PCR; TCRdb's version includes in-frame clones alone and lacks a portion of them. Of hundreds of thousands of clones detected, about 89% appear once; the ten largest clones hold about 1.5%. The chain employs TRBV12-3 or TRBV12-4 and TRBJ2-5; possibly TRBD1 or TRBD2 for D (5 bases each). This receptor was obtained from a person aged 18-60 years who received the Ad26.COV2.S COVID-19 vaccine or a placebo. The specimen was peripheral blood, collected in a trial of Ad26.COV2.S vaccine versus placebo. CDR3 protein: CASGTQGETQYF. CDR3 in DNA: TGTGCCAGCGGGACCCAGGGAGAGACCCAGTACTTC.